This T cell receptor (beta chain) was captured by sequencing in a study of T-cell reconstitution after alpha-beta-depleted transplantation in children. Study-wide results and caveats: Among T cells one year after transplant, newly produced cells accounted for most counts and diversity.

This CDR3 comprises 16 residues. The V gene's germline CDR1 is SGDLS and CDR2 YYNGEE. TCRbeta library construction was performed incorporating unique molecular identifiers. One entry per CDR3 protein results from TCRdb running MiXCR on the PCR reads. This sample has hundreds of thousands of distinct CDR3 sequences, with around 16% found just once. This clonotype was seen more than once but under ten times. Its specificity is unknown. Germline and junction disagree at one end, which may indicate a read error. Material: PBMCs, mostly from graft donor cells, obtained 360 days after TCRalphabeta/CD19-depleted stem cell transplant. The sequence was collected from a male patient between 2 and 9 years old who had a stem cell transplant for acute lymphoblastic leukemia, so the T cells may come from the graft donor. The chain couples TRBV9 to TRBJ2-7; 13 bases are shared with TRBD2. CDR3 in amino acids: CASSVDGLAGDYEQYF. The CDR3 nucleotides are TGTGCTAGCAGCGTAGACGGACTAGCGGGAGACTACGAGCAGTACTTC.